What follows describes a single T cell receptor (beta chain). This sample is drawn from a study of blood T cell repertoires in COVID-19. Study processing details: Reference gene primer amplification gave nucleated cell count estimates. Using immunoSEQ multiplex PCR, the repertoire was profiled, and TCRdb retains in-frame clones only, with some absent. That table gives V, J and clone size, and the DNA gave D and trimming. Here the sample spans over 90,000 clones, roughly 89% being singletons. The CDR3 is 14 amino acids. Trimming took 10 bases from V and 2 from J, leaving 15 bases between them. Germline CDR1 LNHDA, CDR2 SQIVND (reference sequence).

Sequenced input: peripheral blood. This TCR was recovered from a woman of 80 years or more in a cohort sampled during active COVID-19. The chain couples TRBV19 to TRBJ1-5; the D gene is possibly TRBD1 (6 bases). The CDR3 protein is CATSGRGGNQPQHF. The CDR3, as DNA: TGTGCCACCTCCGGCAGGGGCGGCAATCAGCCCCAGCATTTT.